Following are 12 T cell receptor beta chains from one sample sequenced in a study of OX40 agonist ivuxolimab in advanced cancers. Using immunoSEQ multiplex PCR, the repertoire was profiled, and TCRdb retains in-frame clones only, with some absent. Of 95,000 to 120,000 clones in the sample, 80% to 95% are singletons; the top ten hold 0.5% to 0.8%. The input for sequencing was CD4+ or CD8+ T cells sorted from blood, taken in a trial of the OX40 agonist ivuxolimab. The receptors stem from an adult with an advanced solid tumor such as melanoma, head and neck, liver or kidney cancer.

This chain's CDR3 is CAWSPTGTGGGYTF. The CDR3 DNA follows: TGTGCCTGGAGCCCCACCGGGACAGGGGGTGGCTACACCTTC. V gene TRBV30 combines with J gene TRBJ1-2; TRBD1 matches 11 bases. The CDR3 runs 14 residues. Germline assignment: CDR1 GTSNPN and CDR2 SVGIG (reference sequence). Germline trimming cut 3 bases from V and 7 bases from J; bases unmatched to any gene: 7.

The rearrangement links TRBV6-5 to TRBJ1-6; D uncertain. The germline V gene has CDR1 MNHEY and CDR2 SVGAGI. V shed 5 bases and J shed 6 bases, with 8 bases lying between them. The CDR3 sequence is 13 residues long. The CDR3 DNA sequence: TGTGCCAGCAGTGAGGTCGGTAATTCACCCCTCCACTTT. Translation: CASSEVGNSPLHF.

The gene calls are TRBV5-1 and TRBJ2-7; TRBD2 agrees at 7 bases. Per the germline V gene, CDR1 is SGHRS and CDR2 is YFSETQ. CDR3 length equals 12 residues. The J segment lost 6 bases and the V segment lost 0 bases, leaving 0 bases of the junction unmatched. The CDR3 bases are TGCGCCAGCAGCTTGGCTAGCGGCGAGCAGTACTTC. The encoded protein is CASSLASGEQYF.

The V gene is TRBV6-1, the J gene TRBJ1-2; TRBD1 is a possible D gene (6 bases). Deletions cut 2 bases from V and 1 base from J, with 20 bases between. This CDR3 has 18 residues. Germline lookup yields CDR1 MNHNS and CDR2 SASEGT. CDR3 coding DNA: TGTGCCAGCAGTGAATGGGGGGGCGCGTATCCTGTTAACTATGGCTACACCTTC. This gives the protein CASSEWGGAYPVNYGYTF.

The chain couples TRBV18 to TRBJ1-1, with no clear D. Germline V gene lookup returns CDR1 KGHSH and CDR2 LQKENI. This CDR3 has 13 amino acids. V lost 6 bases and J 5 bases, leaving 13 bases between the germline ends. CDR3 nucleotides: TGTGCCAGCTCGACCGGGGATAGGACTGAAGCTTTCTTT. Protein sequence: CASSTGDRTEAFF.

This clone was seen only once. V and J are TRBV5-1 and TRBJ2-3; 9 bases match TRBD2. CDR1 is SGHRS, CDR2 YFSETQ, per germline. This CDR3 has 16 amino acids. The J segment lost 3 bases and the V segment lost 2 bases, leaving 7 bases of the junction unmatched. The CDR3 region has the DNA TGCGCCAGCAGCTTTATTAGCGGGGGAAGTACAGATACGCAGTATTTT. This translates into CASSFISGGSTDTQYF.

The chain carries TRBV30 and TRBJ1-3; TRBD1 matches at 9 bases. Germline values: CDR1 GTSNPN, CDR2 SVGIG (reference sequence). V shed 5 bases, J shed 1 base, and the junction held 12 bases outside the gene matches. The CDR3 extends over 17 amino acids. CDR3 residues: CAWDRDRVVGSGNTIYF. The CDR3 DNA reads as TGTGCCTGGGACCGGGACAGGGTCGTTGGATCTGGAAACACCATATATTTT.

The chain carries TRBV4-1 and TRBJ1-1; TRBD1 agrees at 7 bases. Trimming cost V 3 bases and J 0 bases; bases outside gene matches: 7. Germline loops: CDR1 MGHRA, CDR2 YSYEKL. This CDR3 is built from 16 residues. The CDR3 coding sequence is TGCGCCAGCAGCCAGGGCCCAGGGGGGGTGAACACTGAAGCTTTCTTT. Protein: CASSQGPGGVNTEAFF.

The gene calls are TRBV9 and TRBJ2-7, with 8 nucleotides matching TRBD2. The CDR3 totals 15 residues. CDR1 is SGDLS and CDR2 is YYNGEE in the germline V gene. With 0 bases clipped from V and 4 bases from J, the junction kept 6 bases outside the gene matches. CDR3 sequence: CASSVAEGLGYEQYF. CDR3 in DNA: TGTGCCAGCAGCGTAGCGGAGGGACTAGGGTACGAGCAGTACTTC. The full variable domain, with the rest looked up from reference TRBV9 and TRBJ2-7, is DSGVTQTPKHLITATGQRVTLRCSPRSGDLSVYWYQQSLDQGLQFLIQYYNGEERAKGNILERFSAQQFPDLHSELNLSSLELGDSALYFCASSVAEGLGYEQYFGPGTRLTVT.

The genes are TRBV27 and TRBJ1-2, with 9 bases matching TRBD1. The V segment lost 6 bases and the J segment 2 bases; nucleotides outside the gene matches: 10. The CDR3 consists of 16 residues. CDR1 MNHEY and CDR2 SMNVEV come from the germline V gene (reference sequence). As DNA, the CDR3 is TGTGCCAGCAGAGCACAGGACAGGGGAGGGAACTATGGCTACACCTTC. Amino acid sequence: CASRAQDRGGNYGYTF.

This chain uses TRBV29-1 with TRBJ2-5; TRBD2 aligns across 9 bases. The CDR3 totals 15 residues. Germline V CDR1 and CDR2: SQVTM, ANQGSEA. Trimming removed 1 base from V and 1 base from J; junction bases left unmatched: 4. Here the CDR3 reads CSVEAERGVQETQYF. CDR3 DNA: TGCAGCGTTGAAGCTGAGCGGGGGGTCCAAGAGACCCAGTACTTC. Filled out from reference TRBV29-1 and TRBJ2-5, the complete variable domain reads SAVISQKPSRDICQRGTSLTIQCQVDSQVTMMFWYRQQPGQSLTLIATANQGSEATYESGFVIDKFPISRPNLTFSTLTVSNMSPEDSSIYLCSVEAERGVQETQYFGPGTRLLVL.

The genes are TRBV5-6 and TRBJ1-5; no reliable D call. CDR1 and CDR2 from the germline V gene are SGHDT and YYEEEE. V was pared by 4 bases and J by 4 bases, with 6 bases between. This CDR3 is 12 amino acids long. The chain's CDR3 is CASSQVNQPQHF. The CDR3 nucleotides are TGTGCCAGCAGCCAAGTAAATCAGCCCCAGCATTTT.